This TCR beta chain was sequenced during a study of blood T cell repertoires in COVID-19. Across the study: Sample material is recorded as cDNA or gDNA derived from T cells, B-cell-depleted T cells, or PBMCs.

This study enrolled people aged 18 to 89 from approximately 25 US geographic areas. Methods used by the authors: By means of reference gene primer amplification, nucleated cell counts were estimated. Profiled with immunoSEQ multiplex PCR; TCRdb holds only in-frame clones, not every one. That table is the source of V, J and clone size, and D and trimming were worked out from the DNA. The sample holds roughly 300,000 clones, about nine tenths seen once. CDR1 SGHRS and CDR2 YFSETQ come from the germline V gene. V was cut by 0 bases and J by 6 bases, with 16 bases left in between. CDR3 size: 17 residues. This clone was seen more than once but under ten times.

This TCR derives from a young woman who had recovered from COVID-19. V gene TRBV5-1 combines with J gene TRBJ1-6; D call uncertain. The specimen sequenced was PBMCs or T cells enriched from blood (not recorded which). The CDR3 bases are TGCGCCAGCAGCTTGGAGAGTCCCGCCATCTCTAATTCACCCCTCCACTTT. Translation gives CASSLESPAISNSPLHF.